What follows are 24 T cell receptor beta chains derived from one specimen sequenced in a study of glioma-infiltrating T cells. The iRepertoire nested amplicon-rescue multiplex PCR amplified TCR alpha and beta CDR3s from RNA. TCRdb reprocessed the multiplex PCR reads with MiXCR, giving one entry per CDR3 protein. The sample has 100,000 to 150,000 distinct CDR3 sequences, approximately 26% seen once. Sequenced: glioma tissue, nonneoplastic brain tissue, or PBMCs (not recorded which). The receptors derive from a human donor with low-grade glioma or glioblastoma, undergoing nonglioma brain surgery, or in good health (not recorded which).

The chain couples TRBV7-2 to TRBJ2-1; no firm D call. The germline V gene encodes CDR1 SGHTA and CDR2 FQGNSA. The CDR3 is made up of 13 amino acids. V was trimmed by 1 base and J by 5 bases, leaving 6 bases between them. DNA for the CDR3: TGTGCCAGCAGCTTAGGGTTCAACAATGAGCAGTTCTTC. Protein sequence: CASSLGFNNEQFF. Drawing the rest from reference TRBV7-2 and TRBJ2-1, the complete variable domain is GAGVSQSPSNKVTEKGKDVELRCDPISGHTALYWYRQSLGQGLEFLIYFQGNSAPDKSGLPSDRFSAERTGGSVSTLTIQRTQQEDSAVYLCASSLGFNNEQFFGPGTRLTVL.

About this clonotype itself: This may arise from a read error, as a much more abundant clone is one base away. CDR3 DNA sequence: TGCAGTGCTAGCAGGGACTATGGCTACAACTTC. As protein: CSASRDYGYNF. The chain combines TRBV20-1 with TRBJ1-2; maybe TRBD1 (5 bases). The CDR3 extends over 11 amino acids. The V gene's germline CDR1 is DFQATT and CDR2 SNEGSKA (reference sequence).

The chain is built from TRBV19 and TRBJ1-3; perhaps TRBD1 as D (5 bases). The V end was cut by 5 bases, the J end by 0 bases, with 11 bases between. The CDR3 runs to 15 residues. Germline V gene lookup returns CDR1 LNHDA and CDR2 SQIVND (reference sequence). CDR3 in DNA: TGTGCCAGTAGTTTAACAGGCTTCTCTGGAAACACCATATATTTT. Translating gives CASSLTGFSGNTIYF.

This clonotype appeared many times. The gene calls are TRBV6-1 and TRBJ2-7; no clear D. V was cut by 1 base and J by 2 bases, with 6 bases left in between. Germline V gene sequence: CDR1 MNHNS, CDR2 SASEGT. The CDR3 spans 13 residues. In DNA form, the CDR3 reads TGTGCCAGCAGTGAAGGGATGGCCTACGAGCAGTACGTC. Its protein is CASSEGMAYEQYV.

Comment on this clonotype: A read error is possible here, since a much larger clone lies one base away. The chain combines TRBV7-3 with TRBJ1-1; 8 bases map to TRBD1. This CDR3 is built from 14 residues. Per the germline V gene, CDR1 is SGHTA and CDR2 is FQGTGA. The CDR3 bases are TGTGCCAGCAGCCCCGGACAGGGAAACAGTGAAGCTTTCTTT. It specifies CASSPGQGNSEAFF.

This clonotype is labeled medium-sized. The V and J genes are TRBV6-6 and TRBJ1-6; unclear D gene. V lost 0 bases and J 9 bases, leaving 15 bases between the germline ends. The CDR3 extends over 16 amino acids. The germline gives CDR1 MNHNY, CDR2 SVGAGI (reference sequence). In nucleotides, the CDR3 is TGTGCCAGCAGTTACTCTGGGTACTTCGAGAGTTCACCCCTCCACTTT. This sequence encodes CASSYSGYFESSPLHF.

This clonotype was observed at least ten times. The chain is built from TRBV6-2 or TRBV6-3 and TRBJ2-1; D not resolved. Trimming stripped 2 bases from V and 4 bases from J, with 9 bases between. The CDR3 is 14 amino acids. Germline CDR1 and CDR2: MNHEY and SVGEGT. As DNA, the CDR3 is TGTGCCAGCAGTTACGCTGACGGTTACAATGAGCAGTTCTTC. Residues: CASSYADGYNEQFF.

About this clonotype: Since a much larger clone is just one base distant, this may be a read error. V and J are TRBV20-1 and TRBJ1-5; D perhaps matches TRBD1 (5 bases). V gave up 6 bases and J gave up 3 bases, with 15 bases separating them. In germline, CDR1 is DFQATT, CDR2 SNEGSKA (reference sequence). The CDR3 is made up of 14 amino acids. In DNA, the CDR3 is TGCAGTGCCCCAGACAGATACACCAATCAGCCCCAGCATTTT. Its translation is CSAPDRYTNQPQHF.

Ten or more counts support this clonotype. The rearrangement joins TRBV7-8 to TRBJ2-5, with 9 bases that match TRBD2. Trimming removed 5 bases from V and 5 bases from J; junction bases left unmatched: 6. This CDR3 region has 14 residues. Germline V gene data show CDR1 as SGHVS and CDR2 as FQNEAQ. Here the CDR3 reads CASSPGTSRETQYF. The DNA for the CDR3 is TGTGCCAGCAGCCCAGGGACTAGCAGGGAGACCCAGTACTTC.

The chain carries TRBV29-1 and TRBJ2-3, with TRBD2 matching 15 bases. With V trimmed by 7 bases and J by 5 bases, 4 bases remained unmatched. The CDR3 is 14 residues long. CDR1 SQVTM and CDR2 ANQGSEA come from the germline V gene. The CDR3 DNA follows: TGCAGCGCTGCGGGACTAGCGGGGGGAGATACGCAGTATTTT. It specifies CSAAGLAGGDTQYF.

The J gene is TRBJ1-4, the V gene TRBV28; D is possibly TRBD1 (5 bases). Germline CDR1 MDHEN, CDR2 SYDVKM. The CDR3 is 14 residues long. V shed 6 bases and J shed 8 bases, with 16 bases lying between them. CDR3: CASRPGLVNEKLFF. The DNA of the CDR3 is TGTGCCAGCAGGCCGGGACTGGTTAACGAAAAACTGTTTTTT.

The chain joins TRBV6-4 to TRBJ2-3; 10 bases are shared with TRBD1. Germline loops: CDR1 MRHNA, CDR2 SNTAGT. This CDR3 comprises 15 residues. V shed 6 bases and J 4 bases; nucleotides not matched to a gene: 7. The chain's CDR3 is CASSPGQGRSDTQYF. Written as DNA, the CDR3 is TGTGCCAGCAGCCCGGGACAGGGGAGATCAGATACGCAGTATTTT.

This chain connects TRBV7-8 to TRBJ2-7; maybe TRBD2 (5 bases). This CDR3 contains 16 residues. Per the germline V gene, CDR1 is SGHVS and CDR2 is FQNEAQ. The ends were cut back, 2 bases at V and 0 bases at J, with 14 bases in the middle. CDR3 sequence: CASSLLVASGSYEQYV. In nucleotides, the CDR3 is TGTGCCAGCAGCTTATTGGTAGCGTCTGGCTCCTACGAGCAGTACGTC.

This clonotype was observed many times. The CDR3 reads CASGVDQPQHF. CDR3 DNA: TGTGCCAGCGGGGTCGATCAGCCCCAGCATTTT. The chain is built from TRBV27 and TRBJ1-5; no clear D. V lost 8 bases and J 5 bases, leaving 7 bases between the germline ends. This CDR3 spans 11 amino acids. Germline CDR1 and CDR2: MNHEY and SMNVEV (reference sequence).

As DNA, the CDR3 is TGTGCCAGCAGTATACAGGGTCACTCTGGAAACACCATATATTTT. Translation: CASSIQGHSGNTIYF. The chain uses TRBV6-1 and TRBJ1-3; maybe TRBD1 (6 bases). Germline-derived CDR1 and CDR2 are MNHNS and SASEGT. V dropped 5 bases and J dropped 0 bases, with 11 bases sitting between them. This CDR3 comprises 15 residues.

This clonotype appeared a few times. CDR3 nucleotides: TGTGCCAGCATGTACAGGGGCCGCACCAACTATGGCTACACCTTC. Translation gives CASMYRGRTNYGYTF. The chain employs TRBV28 and TRBJ1-2; 7 positions match TRBD1. The germline gives CDR1 MDHEN, CDR2 SYDVKM. The length of the CDR3 is 15 residues. With 7 bases clipped from V and 2 bases from J, the junction kept 10 bases outside the gene matches.

There are many counts of this clonotype. The V and J genes are TRBV27 and TRBJ1-1, with D possibly matching TRBD1 (5 bases). Germline CDR1 is MNHEY and CDR2 is SMNVEV (reference sequence). V lost 4 bases to trimming and J lost 6 bases, with 21 bases between them. The length of the CDR3 is 16 residues. The CDR3 DNA reads as TGTGCCAGCAGTTCCCGTTGGGGGACTGAGCGCCCTGAAGCTTTCTTT. It translates to CASSSRWGTERPEAFF.

A word on this clonotype: The final CDR3 position lacks the conserved phenylalanine or tryptophan, pointing to a likely read error. The chain employs TRBV6-5 and TRBJ1-1; D call uncertain. V lost 7 bases to trimming and J lost 1 base, with 7 bases between them. Germline CDR1 and CDR2: MNHEY and SVGAGI. The CDR3 contains 12 residues. The CDR3, as DNA: TGTGCCAGCAAAAGAGAGAACACTGAAGCTTTCTCC. Amino acid sequence: CASKRENTEAFS.

The V call is TRBV27, the J call TRBJ2-3; 8 bases match TRBD1. Germline trimming cut 4 bases from V and 4 bases from J; bases unmatched to any gene: 4. This CDR3 comprises 14 residues. Germline V gene lookup returns CDR1 MNHEY and CDR2 SMNVEV (reference sequence). The CDR3 nucleotides read TGTGCCAGCAGTTCATCGACAGGGGCAGATACGCAGTATTTT. Protein product: CASSSSTGADTQYF.

The chain employs TRBV2 and TRBJ1-6; D is unresolved. V was trimmed by 8 bases and J by 7 bases, leaving 12 bases between them. CDR1 SNHLY and CDR2 FYNNEI come from the germline V gene. This CDR3 has 13 residues. The CDR3 nucleotides are TGTGCCAGCGGCCAACTGGGGAATTCACCCCTCCACTTT. Protein product: CASGQLGNSPLHF.

This clonotype has more than one count but fewer than ten. The genes are TRBV5-5 and TRBJ2-5; no firm D call. The CDR3 has 13 residues. Looked up from germline, CDR1 is SGHKS and CDR2 is YYEKEE (reference sequence). V dropped 2 bases and J dropped 1 base, with 6 bases sitting between them. CDR3 protein: CASSFSAQETQYF. In DNA form, the CDR3 reads TGTGCCAGCAGCTTTTCGGCCCAAGAGACCCAGTACTTC. Together with reference TRBV5-5 and TRBJ2-5, the CDR3 gives the full variable domain: DAGVTQSPTHLIKTRGQQVTLRCSPISGHKSVSWYQQVLGQGPQFIFQYYEKEERGRGNFPDRFSARQFPNYSSELNVNALLLGDSALYLCASSFSAQETQYFGPGTRLLVL.

J is TRBJ1-1 and V is TRBV29-1; D is uncertain. Germline CDR1 and CDR2: SQVTM and ANQGSEA. The ends were cut back, 7 bases at V and 4 bases at J, with 10 bases in the middle. The CDR3 covers 11 residues. The CDR3 DNA reads as TGCAGCGCCGGGGTGTCCACTGAAGCTTTCTTT. This sequence encodes CSAGVSTEAFF.

The V gene is TRBV11-2, the J gene TRBJ1-1; D gene uncertain. Germline V gene data show CDR1 as SGHAT and CDR2 as FQNNGV. V was pared by 4 bases and J by 1 base, with 7 bases between. This CDR3 is built from 13 residues. The CDR3 here is CASSSETNTEAFF. The CDR3, as DNA: TGTGCCAGCAGCTCAGAAACGAACACTGAAGCTTTCTTT. The full variable domain, with the rest looked up from reference TRBV11-2 and TRBJ1-1, is EAGVAQSPRYKIIEKRQSVAFWCNPISGHATLYWYQQILGQGPKLLIQFQNNGVVDDSQLPKDRFSAERLKGVDSTLKIQPAKLEDSAVYLCASSSETNTEAFFGQGTRLTVV.

This clonotype was picked up a small number of times. The chain uses TRBV6-4 and TRBJ2-6; D ambiguous. CDR1 and CDR2 from the germline V gene are MRHNA and SNTAGT. V was clipped by 0 bases and J by 4 bases, with 7 bases between them. This CDR3 is 15 amino acids long. The CDR3 nucleotides read TGTGCCAGCAGTGACTCAAGCTCGGGGGCCAACGTCCTGACTTTC. Translated: CASSDSSSGANVLTF.